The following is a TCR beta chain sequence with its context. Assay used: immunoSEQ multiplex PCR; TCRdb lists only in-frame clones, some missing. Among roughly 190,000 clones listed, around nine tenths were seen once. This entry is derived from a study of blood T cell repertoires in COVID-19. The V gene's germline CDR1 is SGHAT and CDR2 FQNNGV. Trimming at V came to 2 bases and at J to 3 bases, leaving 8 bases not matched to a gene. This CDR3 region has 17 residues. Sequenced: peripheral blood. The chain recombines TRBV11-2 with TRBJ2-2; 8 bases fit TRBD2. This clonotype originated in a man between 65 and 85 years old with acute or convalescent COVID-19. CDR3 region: CASSLWVAGPYTGELFF. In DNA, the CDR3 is TGTGCCAGCAGCTTATGGGTAGCGGGGCCTTACACCGGGGAGCTGTTTTTT.